Sequencing of this T cell receptor beta chain was carried out in a study of shared clonotypes between healthy human individuals (dated by TCRdb to the early 2020s). Regarding the research as a whole: The cohort comprised two women and a few men aged 18 to 49 years. Each donor's leukapheresis produced roughly between roughly 0.85 and 9.5 billion PBMCs. To estimate repertoire size and how much clonotype sharing occurs between individuals, the study deeply sequenced the blood TCR repertoires of about 5 healthy adults. For each donor, CD4 naive and CD4 memory were each given three plates, CD8 naive was given two plates, and CD8 memory was given one plate. To increase sequencing depth and limit assay-specific biases, different laboratories used diverse techniques to prepare libraries and sequence TCR repertoires.

Using the deep immunoSEQ assay, TCR CDR3 regions were amplified from genomic DNA by multiplex PCR. Extracted genomic DNA from each cell subset was distributed evenly across all wells of several immunoSEQ 96-well plates, and each plate was treated as a replicate. For sorted subsets, roughly 0.2 ug genomic DNA, equal to 25,000 to 35,000 T cell genomes, was loaded into each replicate PCR. The purified libraries were quantified using a Qubit 3.0 fluorometer, sized with a Bioanalyzer 2100, and then quantified again using the KAPA Library Quantification kit. Every immunoSEQ 96-well plate was sequenced on a dedicated single-read 150-cycle Illumina NextSeq 550 flow cell. In the original analysis: Because the immunoSEQ output held only junctional sequences and lacked quality scores, the filtering could not match the filtering applied to full-length reads. To assign V/J genes and CDR3, sequences were annotated against IMGT germline references using PyIR, a Python wrapper for IgBLAST v1.9. Reads were filtered out if the reads had weak V/J assignments (E-value above 1e-6), no CDR3, stop codons, out-of-frame junctions, or ambiguous translated residues. A V3J clonotype was defined by an identical inferred V gene, J gene, and CDR3 amino acid sequence. Percentage overlap between repertoires was calculated by dividing the number of shared unique clonotypes by the size of the smaller repertoire. RTK rarefaction, the Chao1 estimator, and Recon v2.1 estimates of unobserved clonotypes were used to assess repertoire richness. For all TCRbeta clonotypes obtained by the gDNA method from a handful of donors, generation probabilities were computed with OLGA. TCRdb carries this immuneACCESS record with in-frame sequences only. Its versions omit some clonotypes, under half of them owing to an unresolved V gene in the studies checked, with the rest unexplained. That table gives V, J and clone size, and the DNA gave D and trimming. The sample yields some 2,500,000 clones; 85% to 95% were counted once. The ten largest clones represent approximately 0.4% of the sample.

Paper-wide results and their limitations: Sampling was restricted to blood, and TCR repertoires in tissue are likely to differ from TCR repertoires in blood. Sharing across a few donors was observed for around 5% of naive CD4, 3% to 4% of naive CD8, about 2.3% of memory CD4, and approximately 0.41% of memory CD8 clonotypes. Incomplete sequencing was indicated by rarefaction of sorted-subset datasets, despite the large sequencing depth. Naive subsets generally had larger estimated clonotype richness than memory subsets. Because the study included only a small number of donors, the genetic and exposure-history diversity represented was limited. Based on pairwise subsampling, the degree of clonotype sharing among donors was expected to be affected by sequencing depth. Clonotypes shared by all four sorted-subset donors showed higher generation probabilities than non-shared clonotypes.

Trimming takes 5 bases from V and 0 bases from J, and the germline ends sit 20 bases apart. Including the terminal cysteine and phenylalanine, the CDR3 comprises 18 residues. The kept DNA is CDR3 alone, 54 bases in frame from the first base. Looking up the germline V gene yields CDR1 SGHDT and CDR2 YYEEEE. The donors were healthy, HIV-negative adults who had no recently reported acute infections or vaccinations. Every donor was a Caucasian adult living in Nashville, Tennessee, USA. CD4+ T cells were enriched through magnetic negative selection, after which naive cells were positively selected on CD45RA and the remaining negative fraction served as the memory subset. Blood was obtained by leukapheresis, after which PBMCs were separated by Ficoll-Histopaque density gradient centrifugation and cryopreserved in liquid nitrogen vapor phase. Analytical flow cytometry was used to check the purity and quantity of every magnetically sorted T cell population. Genomic DNA was isolated from every sorted fraction and measured by UV absorbance on a Nanodrop 2000c.

With respect to this clone: The antigen it binds to is not known. No clone much larger than this one lies a single base away; base qualities are absent.

The clonotype was recovered from a man between 18 and 35 years old in good health. Some clones in this sample may be carry-over from other donors' samples. The sequencing input was naive CD4+ T cells from PBMCs. Sample cell subset or site, as interpreted from the label and publication: CD45RA+ positively selected. This chain joins TRBV5-6 to TRBJ1-4; D gene: possibly TRBD1, on 5 matching bases. In nucleotides, the sequence is TGTGCCAGCAGGAACCTCGGGACGGCCCCTGCAACTAATGAAAAACTGTTTTTT. It codes for CASRNLGTAPATNEKLFF.